Sequencing of this T cell receptor (beta chain) was carried out in a study of technical replicates of blood from several donors. The CDR3 totals 16 residues. Looked up from germline, CDR1 is MNHEY and CDR2 is SMNVEV (reference sequence). The V and J ends lost 7 bases and 0 bases respectively, with 13 bases between them. Data came from immunoSEQ multiplex PCR; TCRdb stores just in-frame clones and leaves some out. The table includes over 70,000 clones, approximately 94% detected once. Sequencing was performed on T cells isolated from PBMCs. J is TRBJ2-6 and V is TRBV27; the D is unclear. The source is a human donor in good health. CDR3 DNA: TGTGCCAGCATGAGTTTCTTGAGCTCTGGGGCCAACGTCCTGACTTTC. This codes for CASMSFLSSGANVLTF.